The rows below give T cell receptor beta chains drawn from one sample of a study of technical replicates of blood from several donors. Sequencing was performed with immunoSEQ multiplex PCR; in TCRdb, only in-frame clones are kept and a portion is missing. The table records about 82,000 clones, roughly 93% of them present only once. The material sequenced was T cells isolated from PBMCs. These receptors were obtained from a human donor in good health. CDR3s include the opening cysteine and the closing phenylalanine or tryptophan. The D gene is left open where the match is weak. For some rows the clone size is stated as once, few or many, or as a class when expanded; others skip it.

abundance	v_gene	d_gene	j_gene	CDR3nt	CDR3aa
-	TRBV18	-	TRBJ2-7	TGTGCCAGCTCAGGCCTCGGACATTCCTACGAGCAGTACTTC	CASSGLGHSYEQYF
once	TRBV18	-	TRBJ2-7	TGTGCCAGCTCACCATTCGGACAGCCCGATAAAGAGCAGTACTTC	CASSPFGQPDKEQYF
-	TRBV7-2	-	TRBJ2-7	TGTGCCAGCAGCTTCGGCATTGTGACTAGGCTCTACGAGCAGTACTTC	CASSFGIVTRLYEQYF
once	TRBV4-1	-	TRBJ1-5	TGCGCCAGCAGCCCCTCACAGGGATTTGGGCATCAGCCCCAGCATTTT	CASSPSQGFGHQPQHF
-	TRBV5-8	-	TRBJ2-3	TGTGCCAGCAGCTTGGGAGTCCGCACAGATACGCAGTATTTT	CASSLGVRTDTQYF
once	TRBV11-2	TRBD2	TRBJ2-7	TGTGCCAGCAGCAGGACTAGCAGCTACGAGCAGTACTTC	CASSRTSSYEQYF
-	TRBV30	TRBD1	TRBJ1-5	TGTGCCTGGAGTGGGGACAGCCATCAGCCCCAGCATTTT	CAWSGDSHQPQHF
-	TRBV4-1	-	TRBJ2-5	TGCGCCAGCAGCCAACCCGGACAGGGAGGGGAGACCCAGTACTTC	CASSQPGQGGETQYF
-	TRBV7-9	-	TRBJ2-2	TGTGCCAGCAGCTTATCTGTCGGGGAGCTGTTTTTT	CASSLSVGELFF
-	TRBV18	-	TRBJ1-1	TGTGCCAGCTCACCACGGGGCAGCATGAACACTGAAGCTTTCTTT	CASSPRGSMNTEAFF
-	TRBV5-1	-	TRBJ2-2	TGCGCCAGCAGCTTGCCACAGGGTTACGAGGACACCGGGGAGCTGTTTTTT	CASSLPQGYEDTGELFF
-	TRBV7-2	-	TRBJ2-7	TGTGCCAGCAGCTTAGTTCCCTTATACGAGCAGTACTTC	CASSLVPLYEQYF
-	TRBV19	-	TRBJ1-5	TGTGCCAGTAATGAGTACGCTCAGCCCCAGCATTTT	CASNEYAQPQHF
-	TRBV5-6	-	TRBJ2-1	TGTGCCAGCAGCTTGATCACCTACAATGAGCAGTTCTTC	CASSLITYNEQFF
-	TRBV6-5	-	TRBJ2-7	TGTGCCACCCTAGGGAGTTTCCACGAGCAGTACTTC	CATLGSFHEQYF
-	TRBV19	TRBD2	TRBJ2-1	TGTGCCAGTAGTGGAGGACTAGCGGGAGGAAGCTCCTACAATGAGCAGTTCTTC	CASSGGLAGGSSYNEQFF
-	TRBV12-5	-	TRBJ2-2	TGTGCTAGTGGCCTCTTGGGGGCACAGGAGCTGTTTTTT	CASGLLGAQELFF
-	TRBV5-6	-	TRBJ1-1	TGTGCCAGCAGCTTGGCCAACGGTGAGTGCACTGAAGCTTTCTTT	CASSLANGECTEAFF
-	TRBV13	TRBD2	TRBJ2-3	TGTGCCAGCAGCCTTGGGACTAGCGGGAGTAAAACAGATACGCAGTATTTT	CASSLGTSGSKTDTQYF
-	TRBV29-1	-	TRBJ2-7	TGCAGCGTTGATTTCTCCGAGCAGTACTTC	CSVDFSEQYF
-	TRBV7-9	-	TRBJ1-2	TGTGCCAGCAGCCCTGGGGGGGCCTATGGCTACACCTTC	CASSPGGAYGYTF
once	TRBV2	-	TRBJ2-7	TGTGCCAGCAGTATATTTTACGAGCAGTACTTC	CASSIFYEQYF
-	TRBV29-1	-	TRBJ2-2	TGCAGCGTTGGCGGCAGAAACACCGGGGAGCTGTTTTTT	CSVGGRNTGELFF
-	TRBV7-9	-	TRBJ1-2	TGTGCCAGCAGCTTAGCGAGCACAGATTACTACTATGGCTACACCTTC	CASSLASTDYYYGYTF
-	TRBV13	-	TRBJ2-7	TGTGCCAGCAGCTCCCAGAGGAAAGACTACGAGCAGTACTTC	CASSSQRKDYEQYF
-	TRBV27	-	TRBJ1-1	TGTGCCAGCAGTTTATCGTATCCGGCGGTGAACACTGAAGCTTTCTTT	CASSLSYPAVNTEAFF
-	TRBV5-4	-	TRBJ2-7	TGTGCCAGCAGTTGGGACAAGAGCTCCTACGAGCAGTACTTC	CASSWDKSSYEQYF
-	TRBV29-1	-	TRBJ1-2	TGTGTCGAGTGGCAGGTTAACTATGGCTACACCTTC	CVEWQVNYGYTF